The T cell receptor (beta chain) described here comes from a study of blood T cells in healthy people across ages. Findings and limits, study-wide: A conclusive naive versus antigen-experienced comparison was prevented by the unsorted PBMCs. More naive CD4+ cells and higher diversity marked long-lived donors relative to aged donors. The fall in TCR beta diversity per million T cells was roughly linear with age.

It was with a sample-barcoded 5' primer and a J-beta primer mix that a second PCR of roughly 7 to 11 cycles was run. Using its own MiXCR run on the 5' RACE reads, TCRdb lists one record per CDR3 protein. This sample carries roughly 650,000 distinct CDR3 sequences, about 32% of them seen once, and the ten largest clones take 15% to 17%. Details on this clonotype: The antigen is unknown.

CDR1 and CDR2 from the germline V gene are SGHRS and YFSETQ. Germline trimming cut 1 base from V and 2 bases from J; bases unmatched to any gene: 3. This CDR3 is built from 14 residues. The V call is TRBV5-1, the J call TRBJ2-7; 7 bases are a match to TRBD2. The source material was blood. The sequence was collected from a woman older than 75 in good health. The CDR3 protein is CASSLSSGPYEQYF. In DNA form, the CDR3 reads TGCGCCAGCAGCTTGTCTAGCGGCCCCTACGAGCAGTACTTC.